This T cell receptor beta chain appears in the sequencing data of a study of blood T cell repertoires in COVID-19. Study details: Both acute and convalescent COVID-19 samples were obtained from the United States, Italy and Spain.

The authors' processing: Quantification of nucleated cells was approximated via reference gene primer amplification. Libraries were prepared by immunoSEQ multiplex PCR; TCRdb keeps only in-frame clonotypes and omits some of them. V and J calls plus clone size are reproduced from that table; the DNA served to infer D and trimming. The table has roughly 200,000 clones, 90% seen once. Germline V gene data show CDR1 as SGHDN and CDR2 as FVKESK. V lost 4 bases and J lost 8, with 8 bases in between. The CDR3 has 12 residues. The chain links TRBV14 to TRBJ2-2; D not certain. The sequencing sample was made of peripheral blood. The clonotype was recovered from a man aged 45-60 years with acute or convalescent COVID-19. CDR3 DNA: TGTGCCAGCAGCCCCACGACTGGGGAGCTGTTTTTT. Translating it yields CASSPTTGELFF.